The subject of this entry is one TCR beta chain. The protocol was immunoSEQ multiplex PCR, while the TCRdb copy is restricted to in-frame clones and leaves out a portion. Among 400,000 or so clones listed, roughly nine tenths were seen once. This sample is part of a study of blood T cell repertoires in COVID-19. The sample comprised PBMCs or T cells enriched from blood (not recorded which). The source is a young man who had recovered from COVID-19.

Here the CDR3 DNA reads TGTGCCAGCAGCCATTCTACAGGCCCAAGGGCAGATACGCAGTATTTT. It yields the protein CASSHSTGPRADTQYF. V and J are TRBV11-1 and TRBJ2-3, with D maybe TRBD1 (5 bases). The CDR3 covers 16 residues. V lost 5 bases and J 4 bases, leaving 19 bases between the germline ends. Germline CDR1 reads SGHAT; CDR2 reads FQDESV (reference sequence).